The 16 T cell receptor beta chains in this list originate from one sample, sequenced in a study of cytomegalovirus exposure and HLA in healthy donors. Amplification used 60 Vbeta primers and 13 Jbeta primers. Generated by immunoSEQ multiplex PCR, the TCRdb table keeps only in-frame clones and is missing some. The sample lists some 200,000 clones; 83% were seen once. Sequencing input: PBMCs. The receptors derive from a girl between 10 and 17 years old in good health and CMV-seronegative.

The genes are TRBV7-2 and TRBJ1-2, with D possibly TRBD1 on 6 matching bases. The V end was cut by 4 bases, the J end by 6 bases, with 21 bases between. The germline V gene has CDR1 SGHTA and CDR2 FQGNSA. CDR3 size: 16 residues. Written as DNA, the CDR3 is TGTGCCAGCAGCTCTAGGATCGACAGGACCGTAAATGGCTACACCTTC. As protein: CASSSRIDRTVNGYTF.

The rearrangement links TRBV10-3 to TRBJ1-1; D may be TRBD1 (5 bases). Trimming stripped 4 bases from V and 4 bases from J, with 16 bases between. This CDR3 comprises 15 residues. Germline lookup yields CDR1 ENHRY and CDR2 SYGVKD. CDR3: CAISAREGMGTEAFF. The CDR3 DNA reads TGTGCCATCAGTGCCAGGGAAGGAATGGGCACTGAAGCTTTCTTT.

This chain uses TRBV10-3 with TRBJ2-1; 8 positions match TRBD1. The J segment lost 6 bases and the V segment lost 10 bases, leaving 8 bases of the junction unmatched. The CDR3 is 13 residues long. Germline CDR1 and CDR2: ENHRY and SYGVKD. CDR3 loop: CATGGQGLNEQFF. In DNA, the CDR3 is TGTGCCACGGGTGGACAGGGACTCAATGAGCAGTTCTTC.

V gene TRBV10-1 combines with J gene TRBJ2-2, with TRBD1 identical over 7 bases. Germline V gene data show CDR1 as WNHNN and CDR2 as SYGVQD (reference sequence). The junction had 4 bases not matched to a gene; V was cut back by 8 bases and J by 1 base. The CDR3 runs 14 residues. CDR3 in amino acids: CASSWDRNTGELFF. DNA of the CDR3: TGCGCCAGCTCATGGGACAGGAACACCGGGGAGCTGTTTTTT.

This rearrangement joins TRBV6-6 to TRBJ1-5, with D uncertain. Germline CDR1 is MNHNY and CDR2 is SVGAGI (reference sequence). Between the trimmed V and J ends, which lost 7 bases and 2 bases, there was a span of 15 bases. The CDR3 covers 15 residues. CDR3 loop: CASIAFGLGNQPQHF. DNA for the CDR3: TGTGCCAGCATAGCCTTTGGGTTGGGCAATCAGCCCCAGCATTTT.

CDR3 coding DNA: TGTGCCAGCAGTACCAGCGGGGGGCCTAAATACGAGCAGTACTTC. Its translation: CASSTSGGPKYEQYF. The V gene is TRBV6-5, the J gene TRBJ2-7; 9 nucleotides agree with TRBD2. J was trimmed by 4 bases and V by 5 bases; bases with no gene match: 9. The CDR3 has 15 residues. CDR1 is MNHEY and CDR2 is SVGAGI in the germline V gene.

This clone was counted between two and nine times. The V gene is TRBV6-6, the J gene TRBJ1-5; TRBD1 aligns across 10 bases. There are 14 residues in the CDR3. The V gene end was trimmed by 8 bases and the J gene end by 4 bases; junction bases not matched to a gene: 5. Germline assignment: CDR1 MNHNY and CDR2 SVGAGI (reference sequence). CDR3 in amino acids: CASGPGQGNQPQHF. The DNA for the CDR3 is TGTGCCAGCGGACCGGGACAGGGGAATCAGCCCCAGCATTTT.

This rearrangement joins TRBV12-5 to TRBJ2-3; 9 bases match TRBD2. With 1 base clipped from V and 2 bases from J, the junction kept 4 bases outside the gene matches. The CDR3 contains 16 residues. Germline CDR1 reads LGHNT; CDR2 reads FRNRAP. This CDR3 reads CASGLGTSEYTDTQYF. The CDR3 coding sequence is TGTGCTAGTGGTTTGGGGACTAGCGAATACACAGATACGCAGTATTTT.

CDR3 sequence: CASSYETPSLGYTF. The CDR3 region has the DNA TGCGCCAGCAGCTATGAGACTCCTTCCCTTGGCTACACCTTC. The chain joins TRBV5-1 to TRBJ1-2; D unclear. This CDR3 spans 14 amino acids. Trimming left V 3 bases short and J 7 bases short, with 16 bases between. Germline-derived CDR1 and CDR2 are SGHRS and YFSETQ.

This chain uses TRBV7-8 with TRBJ2-7; 10 bases are a match to TRBD2. V lost 3 bases and J lost 2; bases outside the gene matches: 13. The CDR3 is made up of 18 amino acids. Germline V gene sequence: CDR1 SGHVS, CDR2 FQNEAQ. For the CDR3, the DNA is TGTGCCAGCAGCTTGGGAACTAGCGGGAAGGCGCGCCCCTACGAGCAGTACTTC. Translated: CASSLGTSGKARPYEQYF.

This chain connects TRBV28 to TRBJ1-2, with 7 positions matching TRBD1. CDR1 and CDR2 from the germline V gene are MDHEN and SYDVKM. There are 12 residues in the CDR3. The V and J ends lost 10 bases and 8 bases, in that order; junction bases with no gene match: 10. DNA of the CDR3: TGTGCCACCGAAACAGGGGTATACGGCTACACCTTC. Translated: CATETGVYGYTF.

This chain connects TRBV11-2 to TRBJ2-5, with TRBD1 identical over 8 bases. Unmatched junction bases numbered 7, after V lost 6 bases and J lost 4 bases. Germline CDR1 SGHAT, CDR2 FQNNGV. CDR3 length: 14 residues. The CDR3 reads CASSSGQGRETQYF. CDR3 in DNA: TGTGCCAGCAGTTCCGGACAGGGTAGAGAGACCCAGTACTTC.

This clone appeared a single time. The rearrangement links TRBV5-8 to TRBJ2-5; TRBD2 agrees at 16 bases. V was clipped by 4 bases and J by 5 bases; unmatched bases: 5. In germline, CDR1 is SGHTS, CDR2 YDEGEE. CDR3 length equals 16 residues. This chain's CDR3 is CASSPGTSGGAETQYF. As DNA, the CDR3 is TGTGCCAGCAGCCCCGGGACTAGCGGGGGGGCGGAGACCCAGTACTTC.

In this sample, this clone turned up once. The chain joins TRBV9 to TRBJ1-5, with D possibly matching TRBD1 (6 bases). This CDR3 spans 13 amino acids. The germline V and J ends were trimmed by 5 bases and 6 bases, with 12 bases remaining between them. Per the germline V gene, CDR1 is SGDLS and CDR2 is YYNGEE. CDR3 nucleotides: TGTGCCAGCAGTCCCCAGGGGAGTCAGCCCCAGCATTTT. Amino acid sequence: CASSPQGSQPQHF.

The genes are TRBV4-2 and TRBJ2-7; D may be TRBD1 (6 bases). Germline CDR1 and CDR2: LGHNA and YNFKEQ. The CDR3 sequence is 17 residues long. The germline V and J ends were trimmed by 3 bases and 3 bases, with 21 bases remaining between them. CDR3 nucleotide sequence: TGTGCCAGCAGCCATCCGGTCCTTTCAGGGGCCTACTACGAGCAGTACTTC. The encoded protein is CASSHPVLSGAYYEQYF.

The chain employs TRBV7-2 and TRBJ1-1; 11 bases map to TRBD1. Germline V gene lookup returns CDR1 SGHTA and CDR2 FQGNSA. CDR3 length: 15 residues. After removal of 5 bases from V and 8 bases from J, the junction contained 10 bases not matched to a gene. DNA of the CDR3: TGTGCCAGCAGCCTAAGGACAGGGGGCGCGGTGGAAGCTTTCTTT. Protein product: CASSLRTGGAVEAFF.